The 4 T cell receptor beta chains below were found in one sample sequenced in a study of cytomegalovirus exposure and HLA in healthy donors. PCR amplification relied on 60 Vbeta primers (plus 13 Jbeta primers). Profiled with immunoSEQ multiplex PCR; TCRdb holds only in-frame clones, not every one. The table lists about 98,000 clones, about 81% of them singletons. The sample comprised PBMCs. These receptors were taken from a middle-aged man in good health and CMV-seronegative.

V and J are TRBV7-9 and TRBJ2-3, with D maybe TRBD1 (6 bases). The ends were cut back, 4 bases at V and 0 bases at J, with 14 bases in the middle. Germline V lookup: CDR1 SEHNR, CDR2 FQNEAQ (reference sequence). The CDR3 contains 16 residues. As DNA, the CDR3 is TGTGCCAGCAGCTCACAGGGCATGTCTAGCACAGATACGCAGTATTTT. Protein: CASSSQGMSSTDTQYF.

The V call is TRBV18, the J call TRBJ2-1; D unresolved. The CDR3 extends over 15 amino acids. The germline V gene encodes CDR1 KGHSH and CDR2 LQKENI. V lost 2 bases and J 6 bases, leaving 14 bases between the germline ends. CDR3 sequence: CASSPVQSKINEQFF. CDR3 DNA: TGTGCCAGCTCACCAGTACAATCGAAAATCAATGAGCAGTTCTTC.

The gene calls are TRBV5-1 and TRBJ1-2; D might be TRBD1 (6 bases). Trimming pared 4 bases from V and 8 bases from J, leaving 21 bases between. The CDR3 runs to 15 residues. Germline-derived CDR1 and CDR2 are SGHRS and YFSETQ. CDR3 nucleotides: TGCGCCAGCAGCGACAATGTGGGGGGGCCGGGCGGCTACACCTTC. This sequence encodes CASSDNVGGPGGYTF.

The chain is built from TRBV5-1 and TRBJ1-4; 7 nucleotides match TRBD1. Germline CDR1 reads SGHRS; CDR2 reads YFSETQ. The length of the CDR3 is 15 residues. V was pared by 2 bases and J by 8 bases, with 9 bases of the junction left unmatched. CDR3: CASSLRQGLEEKLFF. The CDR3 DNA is TGCGCCAGCAGCTTAAGACAGGGTTTAGAAGAAAAACTGTTTTTT.